This record concerns one T cell receptor beta chain sequence. TCRdb's table, derived via immunoSEQ multiplex PCR, lists solely in-frame clones and lacks some. The profile shows about 220,000 clones, around 80% of them singletons. This record belongs to a study of blood T cell repertoires in COVID-19. This CDR3 has 15 residues. The V segment lost 3 bases and the J segment 5 bases; nucleotides outside the gene matches: 6. Germline V gene lookup returns CDR1 SGHVS and CDR2 FQNEAQ. The chain links TRBV7-8 to TRBJ2-5, with TRBD2 identical over 10 bases. Material: peripheral blood. The TCR sequence derives from a human donor in a cohort sampled during active COVID-19. This CDR3 is CASSLAGTSAETQYF. The CDR3 nucleotides read TGTGCCAGCAGCTTGGCCGGGACTAGCGCGGAGACCCAGTACTTC.